This TCR beta chain comes out of a study of T cells in Graves' hyperthyroidism and ophthalmopathy. Amplified regions were TCR beta CDR3 sequences from RNA transcripts. HTBI primers were the set used in a first-round RT-PCR of the TCR CDR3. TCRdb analysed the multiplex PCR reads with MiXCR anew, one entry per CDR3 protein. The table has 350,000 to 400,000 distinct CDR3 sequences, just under 15% seen once. Per the germline V gene, CDR1 is SGHAT and CDR2 is FQNNGV. CDR3 length equals 17 residues. V lost 2 bases and J lost 5, with 20 bases in between. This clonotype appeared many times. The J gene is TRBJ2-3, the V gene TRBV11-2; the D gene is possibly TRBD2 (5 bases). The origin of this receptor is a woman aged 25-40 years with Graves' hyperthyroidism. The sequenced material came from blood. CDR3 amino acids: CASSLLVDSVVGDTQYF. CDR3 nucleotides: TGTGCCAGCAGCTTACTGGTCGATAGCGTCGTGGGAGATACGCAGTATTTT.